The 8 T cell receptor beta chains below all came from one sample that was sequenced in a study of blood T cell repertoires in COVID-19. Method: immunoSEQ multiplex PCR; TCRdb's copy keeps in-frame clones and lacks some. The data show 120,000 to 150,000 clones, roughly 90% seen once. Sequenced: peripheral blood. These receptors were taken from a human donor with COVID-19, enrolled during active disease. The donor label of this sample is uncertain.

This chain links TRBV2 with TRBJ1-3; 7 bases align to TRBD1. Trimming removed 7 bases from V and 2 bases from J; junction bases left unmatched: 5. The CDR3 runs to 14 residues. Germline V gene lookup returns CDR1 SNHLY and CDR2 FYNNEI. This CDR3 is CASIKTGPGNTIYF. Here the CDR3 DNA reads TGTGCCAGCATAAAGACAGGGCCTGGAAACACCATATATTTT.

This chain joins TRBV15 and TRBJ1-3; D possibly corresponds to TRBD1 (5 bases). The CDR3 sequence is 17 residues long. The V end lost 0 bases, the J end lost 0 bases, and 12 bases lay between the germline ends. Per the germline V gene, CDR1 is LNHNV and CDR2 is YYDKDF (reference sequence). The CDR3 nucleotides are TGTGCCACCAGCAGAGAAAGGGACTTCCCCTCTGGAAACACCATATATTTT. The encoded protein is CATSRERDFPSGNTIYF. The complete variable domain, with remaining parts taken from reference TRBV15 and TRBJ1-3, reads DAMVIQNPRYQVTQFGKPVTLSCSQTLNHNVMYWYQQKSSQAPKLLFHYYDKDFNNEADTPDNFQSRRPNTSFCFLDIRSPGLGDTAMYLCATSRERDFPSGNTIYFGEGSWLTVV.

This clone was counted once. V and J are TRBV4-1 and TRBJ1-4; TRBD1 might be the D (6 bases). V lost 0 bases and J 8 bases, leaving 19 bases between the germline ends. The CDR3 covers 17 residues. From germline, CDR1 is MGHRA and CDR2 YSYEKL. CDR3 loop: CASSQEAPWGREEKLFF. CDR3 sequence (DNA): TGCGCCAGCAGCCAAGAGGCCCCCTGGGGGCGCGAGGAAAAACTGTTTTTT.

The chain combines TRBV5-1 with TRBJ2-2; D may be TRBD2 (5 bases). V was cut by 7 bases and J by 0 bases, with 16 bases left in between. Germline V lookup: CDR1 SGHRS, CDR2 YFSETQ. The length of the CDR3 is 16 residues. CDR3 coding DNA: TGCGCCAGCTTTTTAGACGGAGGAGCGAACACCGGGGAGCTGTTTTTT. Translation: CASFLDGGANTGELFF.

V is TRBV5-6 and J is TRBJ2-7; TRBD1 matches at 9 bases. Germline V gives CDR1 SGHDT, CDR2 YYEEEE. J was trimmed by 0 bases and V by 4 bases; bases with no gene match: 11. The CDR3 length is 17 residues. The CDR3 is CASSRRPGQGISYEQYF. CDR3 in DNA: TGTGCCAGCAGCCGTAGGCCGGGACAGGGCATCTCCTACGAGCAGTACTTC.

CDR3 sequence: CASSSGGHKETQYF. In DNA form, the CDR3 reads TGTGCCAGCAGCTCGGGGGGCCACAAAGAGACCCAGTACTTC. V usage is TRBV7-9 and J usage is TRBJ2-5, with D possibly TRBD2 on 7 matching bases. The CDR3 totals 14 residues. Germline CDR1 is SEHNR and CDR2 is FQNEAQ (reference sequence). V was trimmed by 4 bases and J by 3 bases, leaving 12 bases between them.

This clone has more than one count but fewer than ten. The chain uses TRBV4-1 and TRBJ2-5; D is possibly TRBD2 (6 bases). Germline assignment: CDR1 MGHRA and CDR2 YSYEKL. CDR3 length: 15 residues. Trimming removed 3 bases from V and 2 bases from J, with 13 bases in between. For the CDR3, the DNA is TGCGCCAGCAGCCACCTGGGGACTGATCAAGAGACCCAGTACTTC. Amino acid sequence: CASSHLGTDQETQYF.

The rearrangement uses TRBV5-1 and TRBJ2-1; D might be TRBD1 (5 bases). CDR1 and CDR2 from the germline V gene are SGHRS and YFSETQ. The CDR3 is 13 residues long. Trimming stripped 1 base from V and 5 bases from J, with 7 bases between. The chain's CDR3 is CASSLKGDNEQFF. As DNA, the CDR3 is TGCGCCAGCAGCTTGAAAGGGGACAATGAGCAGTTCTTC. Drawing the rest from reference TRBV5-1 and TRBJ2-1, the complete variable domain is KAGVTQTPRYLIKTRGQQVTLSCSPISGHRSVSWYQQTPGQGLQFLFEYFSETQRNKGNFPGRFSGRQFSNSRSEMNVSTLELGDSALYLCASSLKGDNEQFFGPGTRLTVL.